This record covers a single T cell receptor (beta chain). This specimen comes from a study of CD8+ T cells in alopecia areata. About the research overall: Treatment of the treated patients consisted of oral tofacitinib, 5 to 10 mg twice daily. Severity in treated patients was scored by percentage of scalp area affected.

The treatment denotes: oral pan-JAK inhibitor, 5-10 mg twice daily. RNA was extracted and reverse transcribed into cDNA as the sequencing template. Libraries were prepared by immunoSEQ multiplex PCR; TCRdb keeps only in-frame clonotypes and omits some of them. The sample has over 85,000 clones; 60% to 65% are singletons. The clonotype comes from a human donor with alopecia areata. Sequencing was performed on CD8+ T cells sorted from blood, taken at week 4, from a patient treated with tofacitinib.

The CDR3 here is CASNEEGRANEQFF. In DNA, the CDR3 is TGTGCCAGCAACGAAGAGGGCAGGGCTAATGAGCAGTTCTTC. The J gene is TRBJ2-1, the V gene TRBV7-9; D assignment may be TRBD1 or TRBD2 (5 bases each). There are 14 residues in the CDR3. Per the germline V gene, CDR1 is SEHNR and CDR2 is FQNEAQ (reference sequence). V was clipped by 7 bases and J by 7 bases, with 17 bases between them.